Shown below are 19 T cell receptor beta chains from a single sample sequenced in a study of T-cell reconstitution after alpha-beta-depleted transplantation in children. Unique molecular identifiers were incorporated during preparation of the TCRbeta library. MiXCR, applied by TCRdb to the PCR reads, yields one record per CDR3 protein. The repertoire has over 150,000 distinct CDR3 sequences, approximately 14% of them found once; the top ten carry less than 15%. The material was PBMCs from the stem cell graft donor, obtained from the stem cell graft. The source of these receptors is a human donor who donated a stem cell graft to a child with acute lymphoblastic leukemia.

The rearrangement uses TRBV7-9 and TRBJ2-1; 9 bases align to TRBD2. Germline values: CDR1 SEHNR, CDR2 FQNEAQ (reference sequence). V was pared by 1 base and J by 8 bases, with 12 bases of the junction left unmatched. CDR3 size: 17 residues. The CDR3 is CASSLVRLREGEDEQFF. Here the CDR3 DNA reads TGTGCCAGCAGCTTAGTGAGGTTGCGGGAGGGCGAGGATGAGCAGTTCTTC.

The rearrangement links TRBV7-9 to TRBJ1-2, with TRBD1 matching over 8 bases. Trimming cost V 2 bases and J 0 bases; bases outside gene matches: 2. The CDR3 has 15 residues. CDR1 is SEHNR, CDR2 FQNEAQ, per germline (reference sequence). CDR3: CASSLQGATNYGYTF. Here the CDR3 DNA reads TGTGCCAGCAGCTTACAGGGGGCGACTAACTATGGCTACACCTTC.

This clonotype was observed at least ten times. The rearrangement joins TRBV6-2 or TRBV6-3 to TRBJ2-7, with 8 bases lining up with TRBD2. There are 15 residues in the CDR3. Germline CDR1 is MNHEY and CDR2 is SVGEGT. The junction had 4 bases not matched to a gene; V was cut back by 0 bases and J by 3 bases. This CDR3 is CASSYSGTRGYEQYF. CDR3 bases: TGTGCCAGCAGTTACTCCGGGACTAGGGGCTACGAGCAGTACTTC.

V gene TRBV5-1 combines with J gene TRBJ2-3; 8 bases agree with TRBD2. The CDR3 sequence is 16 residues long. The germline V gene encodes CDR1 SGHRS and CDR2 YFSETQ. Losses at the gene ends were 4 bases for V and 4 bases for J; bases not matched to a gene: 11. The CDR3 protein is CASSPSPAGASDTQYF. CDR3 sequence (DNA): TGCGCCAGCAGCCCGTCCCCAGCGGGAGCCTCAGATACGCAGTATTTT.

The table lists this clonotype with many counts. V and J are TRBV29-1 and TRBJ1-1, with D unresolved. Germline loops: CDR1 SQVTM, CDR2 ANQGSEA. V lost 1 base, J lost 0 bases, and 9 bases lay in between. CDR3 length: 14 amino acids. CDR3 in DNA: TGCAGCGTTGAAGGGAAGTATATGAACACTGAAGCTTTCTTT. The encoded protein is CSVEGKYMNTEAFF.

V gene TRBV5-1 combines with J gene TRBJ2-2; 9 positions agree with TRBD2. The J segment lost 3 bases and the V segment lost 1 base, leaving 4 bases of the junction unmatched. Germline CDR1 reads SGHRS; CDR2 reads YFSETQ. This CDR3 is built from 16 residues. CDR3 sequence: CASSLTVAGDTGELFF. The CDR3 DNA reads TGCGCCAGCAGCTTGACGGTAGCGGGAGACACCGGGGAGCTGTTTTTT.

This clonotype was recorded at least ten times. The chain is built from TRBV25-1 and TRBJ2-2, with D perhaps TRBD1 or TRBD2 (5 bases each). Between the trimmed V and J ends, which lost 3 bases and 2 bases, there was a span of 19 bases. This CDR3 spans 18 amino acids. CDR1 is MGHDK and CDR2 is SYGVNS in the germline V gene. CDR3 sequence: CASSENPLGDLNTGELFF. Here the CDR3 DNA reads TGTGCCAGCAGTGAGAATCCTCTAGGGGACCTTAACACCGGGGAGCTGTTTTTT.

This clonotype was detected ten times or more. This chain uses TRBV5-6 with TRBJ2-7, with 7 bases lining up with TRBD1. The CDR3 is 13 residues long. Germline V lookup: CDR1 SGHDT, CDR2 YYEEEE. V trimming: 4 bases; J trimming: 3 bases; junction bases outside the gene matches: 4. The CDR3 loop is CASSRGQYYEQYF. In nucleotides, the CDR3 is TGTGCCAGCAGCAGGGGACAGTACTACGAGCAGTACTTC.

This clonotype was observed at least ten times. This rearrangement joins TRBV5-1 to TRBJ2-7; D is unclear. V gave up 0 bases and J gave up 3 bases, with 10 bases separating them. Germline V gene lookup returns CDR1 SGHRS and CDR2 YFSETQ. The CDR3 contains 14 residues. CDR3 nucleotides: TGCGCCAGCAGCTTGGACAGTTTAAGCTACGAGCAGTACTTC. Translating gives CASSLDSLSYEQYF. Combining the CDR3 with reference TRBV5-1 and TRBJ2-7 gives the whole variable domain KAGVTQTPRYLIKTRGQQVTLSCSPISGHRSVSWYQQTPGQGLQFLFEYFSETQRNKGNFPGRFSGRQFSNSRSEMNVSTLELGDSALYLCASSLDSLSYEQYFGPGTRLTVT.

This clonotype appeared a few times. The chain links TRBV19 to TRBJ2-1, with 7 bases that match TRBD1. There are 15 residues in the CDR3. CDR1 and CDR2 from the germline V gene are LNHDA and SQIVND (reference sequence). Losses at the gene ends were 5 bases for V and 9 bases for J; bases not matched to a gene: 13. In nucleotides, the CDR3 is TGTGCCAGTAGTGGGCAGGGGGATCTCAGGATTGAGCAGTTCTTC. Protein sequence: CASSGQGDLRIEQFF.

This clonotype was detected many times. This chain joins TRBV5-1 and TRBJ2-1; the D gene could be TRBD1 or TRBD2 (5 bases each). Germline values: CDR1 SGHRS, CDR2 YFSETQ. This CDR3 spans 16 amino acids. With 2 bases removed from V and 5 bases from J, the gap between germline ends came to 17 bases. CDR3 sequence reads: CASSLVGTSRDNEQFF. In DNA, the CDR3 is TGCGCCAGCAGCTTAGTCGGGACCTCTAGGGACAATGAGCAGTTCTTC.

V and J are TRBV5-1 and TRBJ2-2; D gene ambiguous. CDR3 size: 16 residues. The V end was cut by 3 bases, the J end by 1 base, with 13 bases between. The germline gives CDR1 SGHRS, CDR2 YFSETQ. The CDR3 region has the DNA TGCGCCAGCAGCTCAGACGTATCCCAGAACACCGGGGAGCTGTTTTTT. Its protein product is CASSSDVSQNTGELFF.

This clonotype has a handful of counts. The chain recombines TRBV5-1 with TRBJ1-1; D not resolved. Trimming stripped 1 base from V and 0 bases from J, with 7 bases between. In germline, CDR1 is SGHRS, CDR2 YFSETQ. This CDR3 is 14 amino acids long. CDR3 residues: CASSLNSLNTEAFF. The CDR3 DNA follows: TGCGCCAGCAGCTTGAATTCCCTGAACACTGAAGCTTTCTTT.

This clonotype was recorded at least ten times. The chain is built from TRBV12-3 or TRBV12-4 and TRBJ2-3, with 8 positions matching TRBD2. J was trimmed by 2 bases and V by 2 bases; bases with no gene match: 3. The CDR3 is 15 residues long. The CDR3: CASSLQAGVTDTQYF. In DNA, the CDR3 is TGTGCCAGCAGTTTACAAGCGGGGGTCACAGATACGCAGTATTTT.

This clonotype was observed a few times. At one boundary the junction diverges from the germline segment, which might be a read error. The DNA of the CDR3 is TGTGCCAGCAGATTAGCGGGAGATCCCTCCTACGAGCAGTACTTC. It translates to CASRLAGDPSYEQYF. The chain links TRBV12-3 or TRBV12-4 to TRBJ2-7; 9 bases match TRBD2. This CDR3 contains 15 residues.

This clonotype showed up many times. J is TRBJ2-7 and V is TRBV28, with D possibly being TRBD1 (6 bases). Trimming cost V 6 bases and J 4 bases, with 22 bases left between them. The V gene's germline CDR1 is MDHEN and CDR2 SYDVKM. This CDR3 is 16 amino acids long. CDR3 nucleotides: TGTGCCAGCAGCCAGACGAACAGGGTTGGGCGTTACGAGCAGTACTTC. It is translated as CASSQTNRVGRYEQYF.

This clonotype was observed many times. The chain is built from TRBV12-3 or TRBV12-4 and TRBJ1-2; 8 bases fit TRBD1. V gave up 1 base and J gave up 6 bases; unmatched junction bases: 4. The CDR3 loop spans 14 amino acids. CDR3 in amino acids: CASSLDAGGNGYTF. The CDR3 DNA reads as TGTGCCAGCAGTTTAGACGCAGGGGGCAATGGCTACACCTTC.

This clonotype appeared a few times. The chain employs TRBV5-1 and TRBJ1-2, with a possible D match to TRBD1 (6 bases). Germline V gene lookup returns CDR1 SGHRS and CDR2 YFSETQ. Trimming pared 3 bases from V and 4 bases from J, leaving 22 bases between. The CDR3 spans 17 residues. CDR3 DNA sequence: TGCGCCAGCAGCTCCGAGGGGGGGCAGGGGTTAATCTATGGCTACACCTTC. Protein sequence: CASSSEGGQGLIYGYTF.

This clonotype was picked up many times. V is TRBV9 and J is TRBJ1-4; weak D call: TRBD1 (6 bases). Deletions cut 0 bases from V and 14 bases from J, with 17 bases between. Germline CDR1 and CDR2: SGDLS and YYNGEE. The CDR3 runs to 14 residues. The CDR3 bases are TGTGCCAGCAGCGTAGCGACCGGGGACACTGGGCTGTTTTTT. This encodes CASSVATGDTGLFF.